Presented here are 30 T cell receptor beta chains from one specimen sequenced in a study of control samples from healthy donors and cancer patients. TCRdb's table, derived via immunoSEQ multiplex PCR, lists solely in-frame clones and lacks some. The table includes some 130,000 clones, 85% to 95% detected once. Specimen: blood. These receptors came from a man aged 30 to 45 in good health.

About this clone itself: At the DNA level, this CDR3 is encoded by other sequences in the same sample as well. In nucleotides, the CDR3 is TGTGCCAGCAGCTTAAACGGGGGGGCGATCGAGCAGTACTTC. This sequence encodes CASSLNGGAIEQYF. V and J are TRBV7-2 and TRBJ2-7; 8 nucleotides line up with TRBD2. The CDR3 has 14 amino acids. Germline-derived CDR1 and CDR2 are SGHTA and FQGNSA. After removal of 2 bases from V and 6 bases from J, the junction contained 6 bases not matched to a gene.

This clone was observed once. CDR3 in amino acids: CASSPRWYTEAFF. CDR3 in DNA: TGTGCCAGCAGCCCCCGGTGGTACACTGAAGCTTTCTTT. The genes are TRBV6-5 and TRBJ1-1; no clear D gene. The CDR3 is 13 amino acids. Between the trimmed V and J ends, which lost 6 bases and 3 bases, there was a span of 11 bases. Germline V gives CDR1 MNHEY, CDR2 SVGAGI.

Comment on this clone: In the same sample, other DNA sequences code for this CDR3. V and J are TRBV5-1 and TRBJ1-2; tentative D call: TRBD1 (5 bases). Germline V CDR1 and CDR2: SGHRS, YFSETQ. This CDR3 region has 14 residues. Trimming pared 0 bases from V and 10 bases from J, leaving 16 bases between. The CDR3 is CASSLDGRAGDYTF. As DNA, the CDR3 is TGCGCCAGCAGCTTGGACGGTCGGGCGGGGGACTACACCTTC.

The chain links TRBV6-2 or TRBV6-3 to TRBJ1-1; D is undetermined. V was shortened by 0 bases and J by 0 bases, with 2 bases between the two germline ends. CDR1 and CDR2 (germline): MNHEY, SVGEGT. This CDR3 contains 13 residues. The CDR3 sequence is CASSYSVNTEAFF. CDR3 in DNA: TGTGCCAGCAGTTACTCTGTGAACACTGAAGCTTTCTTT.

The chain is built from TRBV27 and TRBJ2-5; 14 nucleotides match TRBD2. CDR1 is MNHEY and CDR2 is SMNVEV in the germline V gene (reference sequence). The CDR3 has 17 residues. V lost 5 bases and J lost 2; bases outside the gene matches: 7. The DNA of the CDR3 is TGTGCCAGCAGTCCGGGGACTAGCGGGGGACCTCAAGAGACCCAGTACTTC. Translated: CASSPGTSGGPQETQYF.

The CDR3 protein is CASSHPTGAYEQYF. In nucleotides, the CDR3 is TGTGCCAGCAGCCACCCGACAGGAGCCTACGAGCAGTACTTC. This chain uses TRBV14 with TRBJ2-7; a weak D match, TRBD1 (6 bases). CDR1 is SGHDN and CDR2 is FVKESK in the germline V gene. V lost 3 bases and J lost 2, with 11 bases in between. There are 14 residues in the CDR3.

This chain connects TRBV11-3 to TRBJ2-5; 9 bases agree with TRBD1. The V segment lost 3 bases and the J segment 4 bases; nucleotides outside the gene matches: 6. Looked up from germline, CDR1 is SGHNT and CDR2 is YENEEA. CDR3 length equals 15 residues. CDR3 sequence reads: CASSLGTGGLETQYF. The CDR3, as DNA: TGTGCCAGCAGCTTGGGCACAGGGGGCCTAGAGACCCAGTACTTC.

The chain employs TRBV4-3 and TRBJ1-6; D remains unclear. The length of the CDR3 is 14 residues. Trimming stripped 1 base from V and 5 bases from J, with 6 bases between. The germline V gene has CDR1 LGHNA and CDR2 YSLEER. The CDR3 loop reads CASSQVADNSPLHF. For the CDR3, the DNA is TGCGCCAGCAGCCAAGTAGCGGATAATTCACCCCTCCACTTT.

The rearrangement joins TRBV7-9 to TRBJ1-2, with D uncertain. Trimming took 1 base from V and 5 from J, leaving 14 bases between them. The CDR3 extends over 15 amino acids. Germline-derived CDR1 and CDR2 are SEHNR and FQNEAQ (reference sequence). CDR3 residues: CASSLVNDGIYGYTF. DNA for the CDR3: TGTGCCAGCAGCTTAGTCAACGACGGGATATATGGCTACACCTTC.

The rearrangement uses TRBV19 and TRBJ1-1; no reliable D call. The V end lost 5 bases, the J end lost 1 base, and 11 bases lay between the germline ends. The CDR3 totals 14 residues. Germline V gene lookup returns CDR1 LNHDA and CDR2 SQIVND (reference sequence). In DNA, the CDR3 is TGTGCCAGTAGTTCGGCGATCTCGAACACTGAAGCTTTCTTT. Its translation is CASSSAISNTEAFF.

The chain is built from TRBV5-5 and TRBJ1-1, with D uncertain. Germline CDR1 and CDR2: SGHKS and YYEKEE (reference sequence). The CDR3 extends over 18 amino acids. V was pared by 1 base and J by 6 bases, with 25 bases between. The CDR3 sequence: CASSLQGRPPSANAEAFF. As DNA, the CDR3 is TGTGCCAGCAGCTTGCAAGGAAGACCACCCTCAGCTAACGCTGAAGCTTTCTTT.

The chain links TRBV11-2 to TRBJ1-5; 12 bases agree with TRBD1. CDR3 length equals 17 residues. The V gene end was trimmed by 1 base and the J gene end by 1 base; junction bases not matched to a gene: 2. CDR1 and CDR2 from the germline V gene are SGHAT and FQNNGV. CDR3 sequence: CASSLGDRGLSNQPQHF. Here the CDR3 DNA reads TGTGCCAGCAGCTTAGGGGACAGGGGGCTGAGCAATCAGCCCCAGCATTTT.

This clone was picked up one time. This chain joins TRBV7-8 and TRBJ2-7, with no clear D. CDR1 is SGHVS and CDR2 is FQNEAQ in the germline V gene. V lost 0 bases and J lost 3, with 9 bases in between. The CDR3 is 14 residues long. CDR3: CASSLARQDYEQYF. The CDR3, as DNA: TGTGCCAGCAGCTTAGCGCGGCAGGACTACGAGCAGTACTTC.

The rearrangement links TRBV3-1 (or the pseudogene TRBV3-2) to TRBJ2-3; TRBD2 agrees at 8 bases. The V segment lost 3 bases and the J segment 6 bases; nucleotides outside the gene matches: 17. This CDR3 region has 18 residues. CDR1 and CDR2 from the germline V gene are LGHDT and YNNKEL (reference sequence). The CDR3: CASSHPFAGGDPRDTQYF. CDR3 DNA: TGTGCCAGCAGCCACCCCTTCGCCGGGGGGGACCCAAGGGATACGCAGTATTTT.

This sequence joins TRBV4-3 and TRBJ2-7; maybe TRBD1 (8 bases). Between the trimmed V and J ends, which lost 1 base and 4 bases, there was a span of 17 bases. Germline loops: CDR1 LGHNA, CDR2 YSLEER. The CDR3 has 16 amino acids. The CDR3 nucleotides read TGCGCCAGCAGCCAAGGAACAGGGGGGGGGATTTACGAGCAGTACTTC. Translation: CASSQGTGGGIYEQYF.

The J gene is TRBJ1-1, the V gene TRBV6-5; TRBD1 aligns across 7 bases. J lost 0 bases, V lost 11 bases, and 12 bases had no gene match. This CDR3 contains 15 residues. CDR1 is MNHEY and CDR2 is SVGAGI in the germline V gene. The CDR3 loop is CAERGQKSMNTEAFF. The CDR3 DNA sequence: TGTGCCGAAAGGGGACAGAAATCTATGAACACTGAAGCTTTCTTT.

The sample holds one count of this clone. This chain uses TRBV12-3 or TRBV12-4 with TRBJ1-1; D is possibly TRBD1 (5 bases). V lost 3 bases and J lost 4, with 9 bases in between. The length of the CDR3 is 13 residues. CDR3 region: CASSFGGSTEAFF. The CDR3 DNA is TGTGCCAGCAGTTTTGGGGGGAGCACTGAAGCTTTCTTT.

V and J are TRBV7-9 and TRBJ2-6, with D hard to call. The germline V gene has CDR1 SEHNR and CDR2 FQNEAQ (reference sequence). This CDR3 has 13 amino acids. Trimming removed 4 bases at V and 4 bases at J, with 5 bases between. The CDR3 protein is CASSSQGANVLTF. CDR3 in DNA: TGTGCCAGCAGCTCACAGGGGGCCAACGTCCTGACTTTC.

This chain's CDR3 is CASSPTAFFHEQYF. The CDR3 DNA sequence: TGTGCCAGTAGCCCGACAGCTTTTTTCCACGAGCAGTACTTC. The gene calls are TRBV19 and TRBJ2-7, with a weak D call TRBD1 (5 bases). The V gene lost 6 bases and the J gene lost 5 bases, with 17 bases spanning the gap. The length of the CDR3 is 14 residues. Germline CDR1 and CDR2: LNHDA and SQIVND (reference sequence).

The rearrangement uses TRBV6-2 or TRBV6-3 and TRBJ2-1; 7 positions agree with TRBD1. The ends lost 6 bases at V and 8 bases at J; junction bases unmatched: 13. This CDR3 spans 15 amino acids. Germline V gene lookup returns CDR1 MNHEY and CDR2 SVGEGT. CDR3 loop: CASSPPGQSHDEQFF. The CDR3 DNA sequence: TGTGCCAGCAGCCCGCCGGGACAGTCCCACGATGAGCAGTTCTTC.

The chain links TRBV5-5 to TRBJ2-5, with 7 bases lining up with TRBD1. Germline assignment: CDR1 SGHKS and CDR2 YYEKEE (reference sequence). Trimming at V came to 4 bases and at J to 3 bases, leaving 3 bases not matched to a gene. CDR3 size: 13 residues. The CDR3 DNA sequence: TGTGCCAGCAGCCCTGGGACAGAAGAGACCCAGTACTTC. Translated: CASSPGTEETQYF.

The CDR3 DNA reads TGTGCCAGTACATGGAGCCCGGGTTTTCAGCCCCAGCATTTT. Translating gives CASTWSPGFQPQHF. The chain links TRBV7-8 to TRBJ1-5; D not certain. The CDR3 consists of 14 residues. Germline V CDR1 and CDR2: SGHVS, FQNEAQ. V lost 9 bases and J lost 6, with 18 bases in between.

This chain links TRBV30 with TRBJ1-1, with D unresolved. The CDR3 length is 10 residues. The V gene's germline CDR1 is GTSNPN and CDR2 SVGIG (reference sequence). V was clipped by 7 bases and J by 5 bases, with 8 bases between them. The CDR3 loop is CAFHKTEAFF. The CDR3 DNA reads TGTGCCTTTCACAAAACTGAAGCTTTCTTT.

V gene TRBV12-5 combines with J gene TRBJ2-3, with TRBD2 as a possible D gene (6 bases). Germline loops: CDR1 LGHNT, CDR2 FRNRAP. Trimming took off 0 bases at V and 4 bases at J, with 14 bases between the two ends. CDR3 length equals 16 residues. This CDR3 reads CASGLVLRRGPDTQYF. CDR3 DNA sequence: TGTGCTAGTGGTTTGGTACTTCGGCGGGGTCCAGATACGCAGTATTTT.

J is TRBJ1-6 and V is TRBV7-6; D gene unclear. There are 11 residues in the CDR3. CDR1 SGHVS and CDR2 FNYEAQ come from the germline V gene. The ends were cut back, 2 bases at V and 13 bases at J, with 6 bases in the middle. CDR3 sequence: CASSLNGPLHF. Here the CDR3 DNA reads TGTGCCAGCAGCTTAAACGGGCCCCTCCACTTT.

The CDR3: CASSDPRVGNYGYTF. CDR3 sequence (DNA): TGTGCCAGCAGCGATCCTCGGGTCGGTAACTATGGCTACACCTTC. The rearrangement joins TRBV28 to TRBJ1-2; D not resolved. V lost 6 bases, J lost 1 base, and 15 bases lay in between. Germline V gives CDR1 MDHEN, CDR2 SYDVKM. The CDR3 runs to 15 residues.

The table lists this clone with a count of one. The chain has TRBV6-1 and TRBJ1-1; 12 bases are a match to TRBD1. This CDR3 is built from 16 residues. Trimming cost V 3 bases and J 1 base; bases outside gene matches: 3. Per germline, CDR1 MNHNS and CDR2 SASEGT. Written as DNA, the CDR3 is TGTGCCAGCAGTGAGCCGGGACAGGGGGCGAACACTGAAGCTTTCTTT. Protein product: CASSEPGQGANTEAFF.

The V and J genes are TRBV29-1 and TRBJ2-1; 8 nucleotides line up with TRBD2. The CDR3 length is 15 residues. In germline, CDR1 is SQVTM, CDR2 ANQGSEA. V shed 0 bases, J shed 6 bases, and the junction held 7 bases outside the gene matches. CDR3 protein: CSVEDPGGGFNEQFF. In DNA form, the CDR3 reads TGCAGCGTTGAAGATCCCGGGGGGGGCTTCAATGAGCAGTTCTTC.

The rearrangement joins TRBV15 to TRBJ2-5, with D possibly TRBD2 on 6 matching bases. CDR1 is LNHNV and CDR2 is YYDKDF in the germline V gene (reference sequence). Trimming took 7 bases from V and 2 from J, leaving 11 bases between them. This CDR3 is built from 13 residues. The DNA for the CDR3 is TGTGCCACCACCCCCGGAGGGCAAGAGACCCAGTACTTC. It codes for CATTPGGQETQYF. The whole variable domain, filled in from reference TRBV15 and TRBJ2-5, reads DAMVIQNPRYQVTQFGKPVTLSCSQTLNHNVMYWYQQKSSQAPKLLFHYYDKDFNNEADTPDNFQSRRPNTSFCFLDIRSPGLGDTAMYLCATTPGGQETQYFGPGTRLLVL.

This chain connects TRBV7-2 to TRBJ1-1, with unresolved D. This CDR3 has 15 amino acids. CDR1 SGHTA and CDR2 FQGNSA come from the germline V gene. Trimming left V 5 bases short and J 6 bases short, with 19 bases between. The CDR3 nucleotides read TGTGCCAGCAGCGAGAACCGTTCCGGGGTGTCTGAAGCTTTCTTT. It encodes CASSENRSGVSEAFF. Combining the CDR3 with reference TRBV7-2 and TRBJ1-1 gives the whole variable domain GAGVSQSPSNKVTEKGKDVELRCDPISGHTALYWYRQSLGQGLEFLIYFQGNSAPDKSGLPSDRFSAERTGGSVSTLTIQRTQQEDSAVYLCASSENRSGVSEAFFGQGTRLTVV.